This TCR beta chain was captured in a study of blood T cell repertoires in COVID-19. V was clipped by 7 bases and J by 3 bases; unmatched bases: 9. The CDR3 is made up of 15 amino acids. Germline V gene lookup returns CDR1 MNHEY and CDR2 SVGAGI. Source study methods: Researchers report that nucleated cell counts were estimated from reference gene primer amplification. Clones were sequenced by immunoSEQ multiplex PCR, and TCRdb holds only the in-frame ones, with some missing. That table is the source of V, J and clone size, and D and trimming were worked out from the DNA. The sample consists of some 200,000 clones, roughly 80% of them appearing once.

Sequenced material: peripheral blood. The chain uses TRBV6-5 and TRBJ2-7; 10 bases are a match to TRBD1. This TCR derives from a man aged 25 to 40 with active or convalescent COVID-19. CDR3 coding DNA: TGTGCCAGCATTGGACCGGGACAGGGGTTCTACGAGCAGTACTTC. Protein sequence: CASIGPGQGFYEQYF.